A single T cell receptor (beta chain) is shown here with its context. Its antigen remains unidentified. Nothing much larger sits one base from this clone, and base qualities are not available. The library was produced with the immunoSEQ multiplex PCR assay. To provide template for TCR sequencing, every sample had RNA extracted and reverse transcribed into cDNA. SuperScript III was used for first-strand cDNA synthesis, primed with a 2:1 mix of oligo-dT and random hexamers. Amplification bias was assessed with a synthetic immune receptor repertoire, and residual bias was removed computationally. From the authors' description of their analysis: After raw reads were preprocessed to remove errors, the CDR3 was defined following IMGT conventions as running from the conserved cysteine to phenylalanine. Clonality was computed by normalizing Shannon entropy by log2 of the number of productive unique TCRs and subtracting the result from 1. CD4 or CD8 identity of scalp clones was inferred by cross-referencing scalp TCRbeta sequences with sorted blood CD4 and CD8 repertoires. Here the immuneACCESS table is served through TCRdb, limited to in-frame sequences with V and J called. Missing clones are a known gap in these copies; in checked studies unresolved V genes cover under half, and the rest lacks a known reason. For V, J and clone size, that table is used; D and trimming come from the DNA. The sample yields fewer than 200,000 clones; just under 60% were counted once. The ten biggest clones cover over 12% of the sample.

This sample is part of a study of CD8+ T cells in alopecia areata (dated by TCRdb to the late 2010s). The study in broad terms: The treated patients, all with moderate-to-severe alopecia areata, were enrolled in an open-label pilot trial of oral tofacitinib given at 5 to 10 mg twice daily. Patients received tofacitinib for 6 to 18 months and were then followed off drug for 6 months to check for delayed response and recurrence. The study used high-throughput TCRbeta sequencing to examine T cell clonal expansion in alopecia areata, in both the C3H/HeJ mouse model and human patients. Scalp tissue and sorted CD4+ and CD8+ peripheral blood T cells from patchy and totalis/universalis alopecia areata patients and from healthy controls were covered by human TCRbeta sequencing. Biopsies were taken from tofacitinib-treated patients at baseline and at 4 and 24 weeks of treatment, and a later scalp biopsy was taken in several of the tofacitinib-treated patients. Clonality in the scalp was compared among normal scalp (n=4), patchy alopecia areata scalp (n=8), and alopecia totalis/universalis scalp (n=8). RNA was obtained with the PAXgene miRNA kit for fixed scalp, the miRNeasy kit for PBMCs, and the RNeasy kit for mouse skin. immunoSEQ multiplex PCR using 35 Vbeta forward primers and 13 Jbeta reverse primers was used to amplify TCRbeta CDR3 regions.

What the research found in general, with its limitations: Unlike mouse skin, where gammadelta T cells dominate, normal human skin contains resident alphabeta T cells that get sequenced too, which complicates analysis of the scalp TCR repertoire. Compared with normal scalp, lesional scalp, particularly in alopecia totalis/universalis, had higher clonality and more expanded CD8+ clones, which suggests antigenic drive. TCR sequences shared between patients were less clear than in mice, possibly partly because of HLA diversity in the patient population.

The CDR3 runs 17 amino acids, cysteine and phenylalanine included. Only CDR3 DNA is held: 51 bases, read in frame from base 1. The germline V gene specifies SGHRS as CDR1 and YFSETQ as CDR2. V is reduced by 0 bases and J by 8 bases, leaving a spacing of 21 bases between them. The time point label here, explained by the study, means: baseline before oral tofacitinib. Peripheral blood and lesional scalp punch biopsies were obtained from patients with alopecia areata. After PBMCs were isolated by density centrifugation and stained for CD3, CD4 and CD8, a FACSAria was used to sort CD4+ and CD8+ T cells. This clonotype originated in a human donor with alopecia areata. In this chain, TRBV5-1 is recombined with TRBJ2-1; 6 matching bases give a weak D call of TRBD2. The sequenced sample was CD4+ T cells sorted from blood, obtained at week 0. The DNA reads TGCGCCAGCAGCTTGGAAGGGGTGGAGGGGAGGAACGATGAGCAGTTCTTC. The resulting protein is CASSLEGVEGRNDEQFF.